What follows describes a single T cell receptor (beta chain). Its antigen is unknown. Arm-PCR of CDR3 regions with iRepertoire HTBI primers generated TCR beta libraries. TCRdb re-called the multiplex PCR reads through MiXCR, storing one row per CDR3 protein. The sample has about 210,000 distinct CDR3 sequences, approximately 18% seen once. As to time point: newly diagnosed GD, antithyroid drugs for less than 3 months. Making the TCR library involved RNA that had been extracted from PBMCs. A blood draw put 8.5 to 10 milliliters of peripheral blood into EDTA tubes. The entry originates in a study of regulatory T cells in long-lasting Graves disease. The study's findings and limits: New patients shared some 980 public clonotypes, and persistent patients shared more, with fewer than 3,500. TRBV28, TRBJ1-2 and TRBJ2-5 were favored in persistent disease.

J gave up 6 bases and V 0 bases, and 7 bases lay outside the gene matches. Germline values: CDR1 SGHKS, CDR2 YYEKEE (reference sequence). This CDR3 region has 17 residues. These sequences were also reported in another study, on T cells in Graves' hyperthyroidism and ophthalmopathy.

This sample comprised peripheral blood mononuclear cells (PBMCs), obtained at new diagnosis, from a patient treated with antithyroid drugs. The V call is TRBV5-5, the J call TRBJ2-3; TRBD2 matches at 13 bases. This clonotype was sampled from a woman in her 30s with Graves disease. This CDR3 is CASSLELAGGPWDTQYF. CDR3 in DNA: TGTGCCAGCAGCTTGGAACTAGCGGGAGGGCCCTGGGATACGCAGTATTTT.